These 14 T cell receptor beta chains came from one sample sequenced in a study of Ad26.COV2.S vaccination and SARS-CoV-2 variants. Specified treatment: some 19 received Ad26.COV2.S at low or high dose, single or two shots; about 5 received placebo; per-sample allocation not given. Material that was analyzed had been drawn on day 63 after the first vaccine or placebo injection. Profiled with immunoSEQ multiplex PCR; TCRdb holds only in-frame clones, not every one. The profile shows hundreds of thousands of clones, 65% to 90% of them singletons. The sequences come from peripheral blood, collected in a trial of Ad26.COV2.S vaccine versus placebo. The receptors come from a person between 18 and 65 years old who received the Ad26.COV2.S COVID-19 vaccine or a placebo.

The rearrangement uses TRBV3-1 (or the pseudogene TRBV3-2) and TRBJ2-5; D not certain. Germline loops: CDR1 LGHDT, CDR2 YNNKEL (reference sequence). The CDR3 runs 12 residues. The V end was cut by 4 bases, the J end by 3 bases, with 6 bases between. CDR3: CASSRSKETQYF. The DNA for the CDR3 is TGTGCCAGCAGCCGAAGTAAAGAGACCCAGTACTTC.

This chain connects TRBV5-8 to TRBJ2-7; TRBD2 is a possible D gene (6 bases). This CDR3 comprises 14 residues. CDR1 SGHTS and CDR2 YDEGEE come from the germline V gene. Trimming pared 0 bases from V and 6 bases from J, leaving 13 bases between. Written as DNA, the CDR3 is TGTGCCAGCAGCTTGGCGCGCGGGGCAGGCGAGCAGTACTTC. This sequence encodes CASSLARGAGEQYF.

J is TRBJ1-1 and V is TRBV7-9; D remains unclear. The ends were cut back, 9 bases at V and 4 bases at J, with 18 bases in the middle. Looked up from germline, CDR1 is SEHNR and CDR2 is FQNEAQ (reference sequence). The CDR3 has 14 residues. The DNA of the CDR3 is TGTGCCAGTATTACAGAGGCTAGAGCCACTGAAGCTTTCTTT. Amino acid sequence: CASITEARATEAFF.

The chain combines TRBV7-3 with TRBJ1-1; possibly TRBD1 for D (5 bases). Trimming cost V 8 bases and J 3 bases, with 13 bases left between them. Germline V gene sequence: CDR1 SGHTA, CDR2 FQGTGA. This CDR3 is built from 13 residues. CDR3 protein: CASSRGVDTEAFF. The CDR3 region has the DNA TGTGCCAGCTCGAGGGGTGTTGACACTGAAGCTTTCTTT. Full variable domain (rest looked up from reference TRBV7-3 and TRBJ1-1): GAGVSQTPSNKVTEKGKYVELRCDPISGHTALYWYRQSLGQGPEFLIYFQGTGAADDSGLPNDRFFAVRPEGSVSTLKIQRTERGDSAVYLCASSRGVDTEAFFGQGTRLTVV.

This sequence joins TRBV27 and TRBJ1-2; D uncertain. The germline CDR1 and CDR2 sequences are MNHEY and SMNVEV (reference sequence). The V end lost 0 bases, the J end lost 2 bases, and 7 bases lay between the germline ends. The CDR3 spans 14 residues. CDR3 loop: CASSLSAQNYGYTF. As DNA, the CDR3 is TGTGCCAGCAGTTTATCGGCCCAGAACTATGGCTACACCTTC.

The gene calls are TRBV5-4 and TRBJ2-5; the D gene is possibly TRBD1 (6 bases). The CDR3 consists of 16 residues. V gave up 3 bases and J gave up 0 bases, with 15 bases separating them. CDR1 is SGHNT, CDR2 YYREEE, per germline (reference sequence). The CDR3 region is CASSSTGHLYQETQYF. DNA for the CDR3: TGTGCCAGCAGCTCAACGGGACACTTGTACCAAGAGACCCAGTACTTC.

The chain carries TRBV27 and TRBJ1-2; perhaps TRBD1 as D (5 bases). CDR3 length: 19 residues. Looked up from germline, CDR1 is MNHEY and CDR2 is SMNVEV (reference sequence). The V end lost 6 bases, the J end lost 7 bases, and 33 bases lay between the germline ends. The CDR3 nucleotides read TGTGCCAGCAGCCAAACTCGCCTCGGGTGGGACCTTGCCTTGAGTGGCTACACCTTC. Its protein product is CASSQTRLGWDLALSGYTF.

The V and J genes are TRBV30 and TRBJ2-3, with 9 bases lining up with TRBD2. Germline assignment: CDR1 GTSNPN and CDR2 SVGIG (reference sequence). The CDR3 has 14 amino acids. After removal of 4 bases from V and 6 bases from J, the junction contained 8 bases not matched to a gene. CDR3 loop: CAWNPGGRADTQYF. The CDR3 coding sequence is TGTGCCTGGAACCCTGGCGGGAGGGCGGATACGCAGTATTTT.

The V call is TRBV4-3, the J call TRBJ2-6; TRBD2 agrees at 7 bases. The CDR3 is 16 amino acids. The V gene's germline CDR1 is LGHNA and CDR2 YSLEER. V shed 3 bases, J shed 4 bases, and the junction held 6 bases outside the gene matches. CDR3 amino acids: CASSQGTAGGANVLTF. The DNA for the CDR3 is TGCGCCAGCAGCCAGGGAACAGCGGGAGGGGCCAACGTCCTGACTTTC.

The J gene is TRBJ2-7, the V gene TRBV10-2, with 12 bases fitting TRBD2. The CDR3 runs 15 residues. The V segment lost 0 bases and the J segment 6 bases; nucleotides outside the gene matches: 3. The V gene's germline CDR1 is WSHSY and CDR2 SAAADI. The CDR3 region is CASSESLLAGGEQYF. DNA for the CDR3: TGCGCCAGCAGTGAGTCGTTACTAGCGGGGGGCGAGCAGTACTTC.

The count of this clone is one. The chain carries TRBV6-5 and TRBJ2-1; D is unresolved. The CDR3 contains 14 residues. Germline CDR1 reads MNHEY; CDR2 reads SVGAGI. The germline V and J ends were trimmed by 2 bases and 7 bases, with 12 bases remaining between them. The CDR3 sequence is CASSYHPLENEQFF. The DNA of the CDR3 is TGTGCCAGCAGTTACCATCCCCTAGAGAATGAGCAGTTCTTC.

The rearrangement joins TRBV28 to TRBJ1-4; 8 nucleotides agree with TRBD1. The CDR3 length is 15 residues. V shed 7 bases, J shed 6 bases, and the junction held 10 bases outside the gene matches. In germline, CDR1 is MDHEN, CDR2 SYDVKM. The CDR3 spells CASTTAGGEDEKLFF. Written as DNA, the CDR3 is TGTGCCAGCACAACGGCAGGGGGCGAGGATGAAAAACTGTTTTTT.

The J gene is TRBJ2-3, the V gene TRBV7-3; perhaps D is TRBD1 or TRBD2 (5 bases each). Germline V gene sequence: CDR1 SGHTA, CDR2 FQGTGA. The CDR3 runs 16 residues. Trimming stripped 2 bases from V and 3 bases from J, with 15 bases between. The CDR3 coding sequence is TGTGCCAGCAGCTTACAAGGGGTGGGCGGGACAGATACGCAGTATTTT. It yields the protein CASSLQGVGGTDTQYF. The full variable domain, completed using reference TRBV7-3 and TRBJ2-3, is GAGVSQTPSNKVTEKGKYVELRCDPISGHTALYWYRQSLGQGPEFLIYFQGTGAADDSGLPNDRFFAVRPEGSVSTLKIQRTERGDSAVYLCASSLQGVGGTDTQYFGPGTRLTVL.

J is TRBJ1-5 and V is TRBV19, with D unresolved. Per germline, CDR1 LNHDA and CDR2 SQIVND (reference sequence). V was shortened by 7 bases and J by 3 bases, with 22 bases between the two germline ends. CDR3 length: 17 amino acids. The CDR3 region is CASTSGGRFDLNQPQHF. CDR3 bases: TGTGCCAGTACCTCGGGAGGGAGATTTGACCTCAATCAGCCCCAGCATTTT.